This is a list of T cell receptor beta chains from one sample in a study of STAT3 mutations in large granular lymphocyte leukemia. Sequencing used immunoSEQ multiplex PCR; TCRdb keeps in-frame clones, though not all of them. The sample lists about 15,000 clones; 85% to 95% were seen once. The sample taken for sequencing was peripheral blood mononuclear cells. Every receptor here comes from a woman aged 45-65 years with T-cell large granular lymphocyte leukemia. Some clones in this sample may be carry-over from other donors' samples. Each CDR3 is given with its conserved first and last residue. The D gene is left open where the match is weak. Size is omitted from some rows. Given values are once, few, many or a class for expanded clones.

J: TRBJ1-5; size: NA; V: TRBV19; D: NA; CDR3: CASSIYFGGNQPQHF; DNA: TGTGCCAGTAGTATATATTTCGGGGGCAATCAGCCCCAGCATTTT
J: TRBJ2-3; size: NA; V: TRBV19; D: NA; CDR3: CASSLVITDTQYF; DNA: TGTGCCAGTAGTTTGGTCATCACAGATACGCAGTATTTT
J: TRBJ2-2; size: NA; V: TRBV18; D: NA; CDR3: CASSPRGLGELFF; DNA: TGTGCCAGCTCACCTAGAGGTCTCGGGGAGCTGTTTTTT
J: TRBJ2-3; size: NA; V: TRBV18; D: TRBD2; CDR3: CASSPPGLASVADTQYF; DNA: TGTGCCAGCTCACCACCCGGACTAGCCTCCGTGGCAGATACGCAGTATTTT
J: TRBJ2-7; size: NA; V: TRBV28; D: TRBD2; CDR3: CASSPGGGSSYEQYF; DNA: TGTGCCAGCAGTCCTGGCGGCGGGAGCTCCTACGAGCAGTACTTC
J: TRBJ1-5; size: NA; V: TRBV19; D: NA; CDR3: CASTDRRRNQPQHF; DNA: TGTGCCAGTACCGACCGGAGACGCAATCAGCCCCAGCATTTT
J: TRBJ2-5; size: NA; V: TRBV5-1; D: NA; CDR3: CASSFLDSPKSPETQYF; DNA: TGCGCCAGCAGCTTTTTGGACAGTCCTAAGTCCCCAGAGACCCAGTACTTC
J: TRBJ2-2; size: NA; V: TRBV7-9; D: NA; CDR3: CASSFTGAAGELFF; DNA: TGTGCCAGCAGCTTCACGGGGGCGGCCGGGGAGCTGTTTTTT
J: TRBJ2-2; size: NA; V: TRBV27; D: TRBD1; CDR3: CASSSGTGHGELFF; DNA: TGTGCCAGCAGTTCCGGGACAGGGCACGGGGAGCTGTTTTTT
J: TRBJ1-4; size: NA; V: TRBV6-6; D: TRBD1; CDR3: CASSDRGLNEKLFF; DNA: TGTGCCAGCAGTGACAGGGGCCTCAATGAAAAACTGTTTTTT
J: TRBJ2-1; size: NA; V: TRBV4-3; D: NA; CDR3: CASSRFRPRALSSYNEQFF; DNA: TGCGCCAGCAGCCGTTTCCGCCCCAGGGCGCTGAGCTCCTACAATGAGCAGTTCTTC
J: TRBJ2-1; size: NA; V: TRBV19; D: NA; CDR3: CASSIDQQVRDEQFF; DNA: TGTGCCAGTAGTATAGATCAGCAGGTTCGAGATGAGCAGTTCTTC
J: TRBJ1-2; size: NA; V: TRBV5-1; D: NA; CDR3: CASSLGDKFYGYTF; DNA: TGCGCCAGCAGCTTGGGGGACAAATTCTATGGCTACACCTTC
J: TRBJ2-7; size: NA; V: TRBV28; D: NA; CDR3: CASSFQGGSYEQYF; DNA: TGTGCCAGCAGTTTTCAGGGGGGCTCCTACGAGCAGTACTTC
J: TRBJ2-3; size: NA; V: TRBV5-1; D: NA; CDR3: CASSLNAGMDTQYF; DNA: TGCGCCAGCAGCTTGAATGCGGGTATGGATACGCAGTATTTT
J: TRBJ2-7; size: once; V: TRBV7-2; D: NA; CDR3: CASSSYGGSYEQYF; DNA: TGTGCCAGCAGCTCATATGGCGGCTCCTACGAGCAGTACTTC